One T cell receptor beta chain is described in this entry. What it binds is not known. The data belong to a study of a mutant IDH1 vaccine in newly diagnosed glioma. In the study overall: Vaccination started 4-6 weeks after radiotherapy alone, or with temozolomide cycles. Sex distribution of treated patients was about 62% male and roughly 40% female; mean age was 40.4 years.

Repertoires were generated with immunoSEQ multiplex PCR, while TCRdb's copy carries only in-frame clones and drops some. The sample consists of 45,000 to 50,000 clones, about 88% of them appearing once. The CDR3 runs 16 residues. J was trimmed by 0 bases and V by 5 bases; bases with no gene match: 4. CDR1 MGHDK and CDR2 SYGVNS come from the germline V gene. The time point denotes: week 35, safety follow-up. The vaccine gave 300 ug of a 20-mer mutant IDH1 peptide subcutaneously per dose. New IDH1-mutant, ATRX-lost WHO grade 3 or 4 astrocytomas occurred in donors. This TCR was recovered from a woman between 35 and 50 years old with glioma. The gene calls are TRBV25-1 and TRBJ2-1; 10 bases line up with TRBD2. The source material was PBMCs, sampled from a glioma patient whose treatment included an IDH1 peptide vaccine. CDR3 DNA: TGTGCCAGCAGTAGCGGGAGGGCGGCCTCCTACAATGAGCAGTTCTTC. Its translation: CASSSGRAASYNEQFF.